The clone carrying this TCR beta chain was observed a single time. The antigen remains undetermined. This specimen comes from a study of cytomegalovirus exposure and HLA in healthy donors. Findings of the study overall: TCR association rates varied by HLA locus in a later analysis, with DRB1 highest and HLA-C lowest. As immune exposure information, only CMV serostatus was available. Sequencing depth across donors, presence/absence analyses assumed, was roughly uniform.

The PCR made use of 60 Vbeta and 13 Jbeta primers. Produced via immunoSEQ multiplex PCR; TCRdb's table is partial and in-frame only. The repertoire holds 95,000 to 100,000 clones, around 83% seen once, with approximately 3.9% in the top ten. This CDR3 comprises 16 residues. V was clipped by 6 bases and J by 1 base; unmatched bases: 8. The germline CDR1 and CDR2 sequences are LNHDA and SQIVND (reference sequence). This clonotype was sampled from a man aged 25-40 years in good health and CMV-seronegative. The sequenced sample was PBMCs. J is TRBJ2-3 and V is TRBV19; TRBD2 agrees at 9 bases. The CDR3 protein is CASSATRTSGTDTQYF. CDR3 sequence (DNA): TGTGCCAGTAGCGCCACTCGGACTAGCGGCACAGATACGCAGTATTTT.